This TCR beta chain was found in a study of radiation and T cells in renal cell carcinoma. Regarding the study as a whole: Baseline intratumoral clonotype presence is unknown without pretreatment biopsies. In blood, top tumor clones expanded by 2 weeks, shrinking by 4.

Germline assignment: CDR1 LNHDA and CDR2 SQIVND (reference sequence). The V end lost 7 bases, the J end lost 5 bases, and 18 bases lay between the germline ends. This CDR3 has 15 residues. Method: immunoSEQ multiplex PCR; TCRdb's copy keeps in-frame clones and lacks some. The sample consists of 130,000 to 150,000 clones, roughly 84% of them appearing once. A few counts support this clone. Its target is unknown. Time point given: baseline pretreatment blood. Treatment described: 15 Gy SBRT to primary tumor, nephrectomy 4 weeks later. Blood was sampled at baseline, 2 weeks and 4 weeks after SBRT. The patient's renal cell carcinoma had clear cell pathology.

Here the sequenced sample was blood, taken from a patient whose treatment included radiotherapy and nephrectomy. This chain uses TRBV19 with TRBJ1-5, with D possibly being TRBD1 (5 bases). The sequence derives from a woman aged 50 to 60 with renal cell carcinoma. The chain's CDR3 is CASTPSRQTDQPQHF. The CDR3 nucleotides read TGTGCCAGTACCCCCTCTAGACAGACTGATCAGCCCCAGCATTTT.